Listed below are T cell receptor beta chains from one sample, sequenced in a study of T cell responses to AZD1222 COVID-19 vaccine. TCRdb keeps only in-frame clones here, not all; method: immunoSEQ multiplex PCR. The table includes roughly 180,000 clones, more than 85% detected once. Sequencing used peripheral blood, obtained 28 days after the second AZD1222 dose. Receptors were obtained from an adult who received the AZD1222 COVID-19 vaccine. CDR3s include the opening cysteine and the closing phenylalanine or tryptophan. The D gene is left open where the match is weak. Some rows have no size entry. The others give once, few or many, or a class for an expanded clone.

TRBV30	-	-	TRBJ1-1	CAWSAPGPGAGEAFF	TGTGCCTGGAGTGCGCCAGGACCGGGGGCAGGGGAAGCTTTCTTT
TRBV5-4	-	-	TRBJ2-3	CASSLGGTPRFTDTQYF	TGTGCCAGCAGCTTGGGGGGGACTCCCAGGTTCACAGATACGCAGTATTTT
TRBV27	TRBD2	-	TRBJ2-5	CASRPGGDYLETQYF	TGTGCCAGTCGGCCCGGGGGGGACTACCTGGAGACCCAGTACTTC
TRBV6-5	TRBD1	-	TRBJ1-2	CASTRSDRLAGGYTF	TGTGCCAGCACCCGCTCGGACAGGCTCGCGGGTGGCTACACCTTC
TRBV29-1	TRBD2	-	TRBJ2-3	CSSRAGGRFPDTQYF	TGCAGCTCCCGGGCGGGAGGTCGTTTCCCAGATACGCAGTATTTT
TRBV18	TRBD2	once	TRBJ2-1	CASSLWGGSHEQFF	TGTGCCAGCTCCCTCTGGGGGGGGTCGCATGAGCAGTTCTTC
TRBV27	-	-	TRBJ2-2	CASRTFGELFF	TGTGCCAGCAGGACTTTCGGGGAGCTGTTTTTT
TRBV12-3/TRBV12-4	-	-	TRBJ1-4	CASSLNEKLFF	TGTGCCAGCAGTTTAAATGAAAAACTGTTTTTT
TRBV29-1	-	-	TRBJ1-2	CSVEDQRDELANYGYTF	TGCAGCGTTGAAGATCAAAGGGACGAGTTAGCTAACTATGGCTACACCTTC
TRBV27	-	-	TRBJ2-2	CASSLRTGELFF	TGTGCCAGCAGTCTCCGAACCGGGGAGCTGTTTTTT
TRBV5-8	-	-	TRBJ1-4	CASSLAKGQANEKLFF	TGTGCCAGCAGCTTGGCCAAGGGGCAGGCGAATGAAAAACTGTTTTTT
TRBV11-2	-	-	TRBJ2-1	CASSLAPLSSYNEQFF	TGTGCCAGCAGCTTAGCCCCCTTAAGCTCCTACAATGAGCAGTTCTTC
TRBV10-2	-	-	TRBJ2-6	CASSEKGGVLFSGANVLTF	TGCGCCAGCAGTGAAAAGGGCGGCGTCTTGTTCTCTGGGGCCAACGTCCTGACTTTC
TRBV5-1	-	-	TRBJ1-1	CASSSRSHGGMNTEAFF	TGCGCCAGCAGTTCCCGGTCCCACGGCGGGATGAACACTGAAGCTTTCTTT
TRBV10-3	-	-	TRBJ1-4	CAISEYGGNEKLFF	TGTGCCATCAGTGAGTATGGAGGAAATGAAAAACTGTTTTTT
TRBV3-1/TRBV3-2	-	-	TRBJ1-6	CASSHGPEYGSPLHF	TGTGCCAGCAGCCACGGACCCGAGTACGGTTCACCCCTCCACTTT
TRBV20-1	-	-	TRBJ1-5	CSVPSQGAQHF	TGCAGTGTCCCATCCCAGGGCGCCCAGCATTTT
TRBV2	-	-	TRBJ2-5	CASSWVQETQYF	TGTGCCAGCAGTTGGGTACAAGAGACCCAGTACTTC
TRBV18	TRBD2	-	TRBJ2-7	CASSRTSEPYEQYF	TGTGCCAGCTCACGGACTAGCGAGCCCTACGAGCAGTACTTC
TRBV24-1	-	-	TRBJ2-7	CATSDRGPPYEQYF	TGTGCCACCAGTGACAGGGGTCCCCCCTACGAGCAGTACTTC
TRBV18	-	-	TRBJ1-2	CASSPPRGAGYGYTF	TGTGCCAGCTCACCACCGAGGGGGGCAGGATATGGCTACACCTTC
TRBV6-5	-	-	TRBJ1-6	CASSYSKTTANSPLHF	TGTGCCAGCAGTTACTCGAAGACGACTGCAAATTCACCCCTCCACTTT
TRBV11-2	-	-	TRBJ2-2	CASSLGGWYDTGELFF	TGTGCCAGCAGCCTTGGAGGCTGGTATGACACCGGGGAGCTGTTTTTT
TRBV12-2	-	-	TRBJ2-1	CASRPGLAVDNEQFF	TGTGCAAGTCGCCCCGGACTAGCGGTCGACAATGAGCAGTTCTTC
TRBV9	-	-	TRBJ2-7	CASSVTDYEQYF	TGTGCCAGCAGCGTAACTGACTACGAGCAGTACTTC
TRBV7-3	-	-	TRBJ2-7	CASSLTDHYEQYF	TGTGCCAGCAGCTTAACCGACCACTACGAGCAGTACTTC
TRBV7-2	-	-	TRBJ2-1	CASSPLDTGEQFF	TGTGCCAGCAGCCCGCTTGATACAGGGGAGCAGTTCTTC
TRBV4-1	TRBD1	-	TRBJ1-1	CASSLGQANTEAFF	TGCGCCAGCAGCCTGGGACAGGCCAACACTGAAGCTTTCTTT
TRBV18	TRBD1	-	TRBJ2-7	CASSPPGTAFYEQYF	TGTGCCAGCTCACCACCCGGGACAGCATTCTACGAGCAGTACTTC
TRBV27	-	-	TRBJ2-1	CASRYNGEQFF	TGTGCCAGCAGATATAACGGTGAGCAGTTCTTC
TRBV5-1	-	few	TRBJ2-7	CASSSLASNNYEQYF	TGCGCCAGCAGCTCCCTAGCTAGTAATAATTACGAGCAGTACTTC
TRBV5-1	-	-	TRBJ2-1	CASSLALGNEQFF	TGCGCCAGCAGCTTGGCCTTAGGGAATGAGCAGTTCTTC
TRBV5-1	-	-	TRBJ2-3	CASSFSTDTQYF	TGCGCCAGCAGCTTCTCGACGGATACGCAGTATTTT
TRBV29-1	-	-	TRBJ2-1	CSVGGSYNEQFF	TGCAGCGTTGGAGGTTCCTACAATGAGCAGTTCTTC
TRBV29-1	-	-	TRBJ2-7	CSVVLGYEQYF	TGCAGCGTTGTCTTGGGTTACGAGCAGTACTTC
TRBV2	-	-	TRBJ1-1	CASSVERNTEAFF	TGTGCCAGCAGTGTTGAACGGAACACTGAAGCTTTCTTT
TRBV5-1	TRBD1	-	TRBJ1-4	CASTSAGTANEKLFF	TGCGCCAGCACCTCGGCCGGGACAGCTAATGAAAAACTGTTTTTT
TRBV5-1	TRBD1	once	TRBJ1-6	CASSLGTGESPLHF	TGCGCCAGCAGCTTAGGGACAGGGGAGTCACCCCTCCACTTT
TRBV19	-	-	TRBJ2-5	CASSPRRESWQTQYF	TGTGCCAGTAGTCCCCGCCGGGAGAGCTGGCAGACCCAGTACTTC
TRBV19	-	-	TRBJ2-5	CASTEDSVPETQYF	TGTGCCAGTACCGAGGATAGCGTCCCAGAGACCCAGTACTTC
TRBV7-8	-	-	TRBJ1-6	CASSLRVTNSPLHF	TGTGCCAGCAGCTTAAGGGTCACCAATTCACCCCTCCACTTT